One T cell receptor (beta chain) is described in this entry. These data are taken from a study of blood T cell repertoires in COVID-19. Germline-derived CDR1 and CDR2 are LGHDT and YNNKEL (reference sequence). The CDR3 totals 18 residues. Trimming removed 1 base at V and 8 bases at J, with 23 bases between. Data came from immunoSEQ multiplex PCR; TCRdb stores just in-frame clones and leaves some out. The sample shows 150,000 to 180,000 clones, around 84% of them seen only once. Sequenced input: peripheral blood. The source is a woman aged 60 to 75 with COVID-19, enrolled during active disease. This sequence joins TRBV3-1 (or the pseudogene TRBV3-2) and TRBJ1-4; a weak D match, TRBD1 (6 bases). The CDR3 coding sequence is TGTGCCAGCAGCCAAGTATTGTGGGGGACACCTACACGGGAAAAACTGTTTTTT. Translated: CASSQVLWGTPTREKLFF.